The 18 T cell receptor beta chains below come from one sample, sequenced in a study of T-cell reconstitution after alpha-beta-depleted transplantation in children. Unique molecular identifiers tagged the TCRbeta library. In TCRdb, the PCR reads were re-called with MiXCR into one record per CDR3 protein. This sample has about 540,000 distinct CDR3 sequences, with around 16% found just once. The source material was PBMCs from the stem cell graft donor, sampled from the stem cell graft. These receptors all come from a human donor who donated a stem cell graft to a child with acute lymphoblastic leukemia.

This clonotype was picked up a small number of times. The chain has TRBV5-1 and TRBJ2-2; 12 bases map to TRBD2. Trimming took 4 bases from V and 6 from J; bases not matched to a gene: 10. CDR1 and CDR2 (germline): SGHRS, YFSETQ. CDR3 length: 17 amino acids. CDR3 bases: TGCGCCAGCAGCCTACCCCTAGCGGGAGGGCCCTCCGGGGAGCTGTTTTTT. This sequence encodes CASSLPLAGGPSGELFF.

The gene calls are TRBV5-1 and TRBJ2-7, with 10 bases that match TRBD2. Germline V gene sequence: CDR1 SGHRS, CDR2 YFSETQ. The CDR3 is made up of 16 amino acids. J gave up 0 bases and V 4 bases, and 7 bases lay outside the gene matches. CDR3 bases: TGCGCCAGCAGCCTGGGCGGGACTAGCGCCTCCTACGAGCAGTACTTC. It translates to CASSLGGTSASYEQYF. Full variable domain (rest looked up from reference TRBV5-1 and TRBJ2-7): KAGVTQTPRYLIKTRGQQVTLSCSPISGHRSVSWYQQTPGQGLQFLFEYFSETQRNKGNFPGRFSGRQFSNSRSEMNVSTLELGDSALYLCASSLGGTSASYEQYFGPGTRLTVT.

The V gene is TRBV4-1, the J gene TRBJ2-2; 7 bases are shared with TRBD1. This CDR3 contains 18 residues. Germline V gene sequence: CDR1 MGHRA, CDR2 YSYEKL. Unmatched junction bases numbered 7, after V lost 0 bases and J lost 0 bases. The CDR3 nucleotides are TGCGCCAGCAGCCAAGATTCAGGGGGTTTCACGAACACCGGGGAGCTGTTTTTT. Translation gives CASSQDSGGFTNTGELFF.

The gene calls are TRBV24-1 and TRBJ2-1; D gene uncertain. This CDR3 comprises 13 residues. Trimming removed 8 bases from V and 0 bases from J, with 7 bases in between. CDR1 is KGHDR and CDR2 is SFDVKD in the germline V gene. The chain's CDR3 is CATMPSSYNEQFF. DNA of the CDR3: TGTGCCACCATGCCGAGCTCCTACAATGAGCAGTTCTTC.

The chain employs TRBV5-1 and TRBJ1-2; 7 bases fit TRBD1. Germline V lookup: CDR1 SGHRS, CDR2 YFSETQ. V trimming: 2 bases; J trimming: 8 bases; junction bases outside the gene matches: 6. CDR3 length: 13 amino acids. CDR3 loop: CASSFRGGAGYTF. CDR3 sequence (DNA): TGCGCCAGCAGCTTCCGAGGGGGCGCGGGCTACACCTTC.

This clonotype was detected a few times. The rearrangement uses TRBV27 and TRBJ1-2; no clear D gene. The CDR3 extends over 14 amino acids. The ends were cut back, 8 bases at V and 0 bases at J, with 13 bases in the middle. Germline V gene lookup returns CDR1 MNHEY and CDR2 SMNVEV (reference sequence). The CDR3 DNA reads TGTGCCAGCGCGACCACCGGGGCTAACTATGGCTACACCTTC. This sequence encodes CASATTGANYGYTF.

The chain is built from TRBV7-9 and TRBJ2-1; the match to TRBD2 covers 11 bases. Germline lookup yields CDR1 SEHNR and CDR2 FQNEAQ (reference sequence). CDR3 length equals 16 residues. J lost 9 bases, V lost 4 bases, and 11 bases had no gene match. The CDR3 here is CASSYSGLAALFEQFF. The CDR3, as DNA: TGTGCCAGCAGCTATTCGGGACTAGCGGCACTCTTTGAGCAGTTCTTC. The full variable domain, its missing parts supplied by reference TRBV7-9 and TRBJ2-1, is DTGVSQNPRHKITKRGQNVTFRCDPISEHNRLYWYRQTLGQGPEFLTYFQNEAQLEKSRLLSDRFSAERPKGSFSTLEIQRTEQGDSAMYLCASSYSGLAALFEQFFGPGTRLTVL.

V gene TRBV5-1 combines with J gene TRBJ2-7; the D is unclear. The germline CDR1 and CDR2 sequences are SGHRS and YFSETQ. CDR3 length: 16 amino acids. The ends were cut back, 2 bases at V and 1 base at J, with 16 bases in the middle. Here the CDR3 reads CASSLDHSVGSYEQYF. The CDR3 nucleotides read TGCGCCAGCAGCTTAGACCACTCGGTTGGTTCCTACGAGCAGTACTTC.

The chain links TRBV20-1 to TRBJ1-2; a weak D match, TRBD1 (5 bases). The V gene lost 3 bases and the J gene lost 0 bases, with 14 bases spanning the gap. Per germline, CDR1 DFQATT and CDR2 SNEGSKA (reference sequence). There are 15 residues in the CDR3. Here the CDR3 reads CSARSPQTANYGYTF. CDR3 DNA: TGCAGTGCTAGGTCCCCCCAGACAGCTAACTATGGCTACACCTTC.

This clonotype was counted between two and nine times. The chain uses TRBV9 and TRBJ2-3, with no clear D. Trimming removed 4 bases at V and 2 bases at J, with 8 bases between. There are 13 residues in the CDR3. Per the germline V gene, CDR1 is SGDLS and CDR2 is YYNGEE. The CDR3 protein is CASSSIFTDTQYF. The CDR3, as DNA: TGTGCCAGCAGCTCCATTTTCACAGATACGCAGTATTTT.

This clonotype was seen a handful of times. The gene calls are TRBV27 and TRBJ2-3, with TRBD2 matching over 14 bases. The CDR3 covers 19 residues. J was trimmed by 0 bases and V by 6 bases; bases with no gene match: 11. Germline-derived CDR1 and CDR2 are MNHEY and SMNVEV (reference sequence). The CDR3 sequence is CASSTTGTSGSPSTDTQYF. The CDR3 DNA reads as TGTGCCAGCAGCACCACCGGGACTAGCGGGAGCCCTAGCACAGATACGCAGTATTTT.

This chain connects TRBV20-1 to TRBJ2-7; D is possibly TRBD2 (5 bases). CDR1 and CDR2 (germline): DFQATT, SNEGSKA (reference sequence). The CDR3 loop spans 12 amino acids. V dropped 5 bases and J dropped 2 bases, with 10 bases sitting between them. In nucleotides, the CDR3 is TGCAGTGCTCCGGACTTAGCCTACGAGCAGTACTTC. It yields the protein CSAPDLAYEQYF.

This clonotype was seen only a few times. CDR3 protein: CASSQNPGQYNEQFF. In DNA, the CDR3 is TGTGCCAGCAGCCAAAACCCGGGACAGTACAATGAGCAGTTCTTC. The rearrangement links TRBV3-1 to TRBJ2-1, with 7 bases aligning to TRBD1. This CDR3 is 15 amino acids long. Germline CDR1 is LGHDT and CDR2 is YNNKEL (reference sequence). The V segment lost 2 bases and the J segment 4 bases; nucleotides outside the gene matches: 5.

Written as DNA, the CDR3 is TGCAGCGTTGCCCCAGGCTACACCGGGGAGCTGTTTTTT. Translated, it gives CSVAPGYTGELFF. The V call is TRBV29-1, the J call TRBJ2-2; D remains ambiguous. Looked up from germline, CDR1 is SQVTM and CDR2 is ANQGSEA. This CDR3 is 13 amino acids long. The germline V and J ends were trimmed by 4 bases and 3 bases, with 9 bases remaining between them.

This clonotype was detected only a few times. The rearrangement links TRBV2 to TRBJ2-5; a possible D gene is TRBD2 (5 bases). The V gene lost 6 bases and the J gene lost 2 bases, with 13 bases spanning the gap. CDR1 SNHLY and CDR2 FYNNEI come from the germline V gene. The CDR3 runs 14 residues. For the CDR3, the DNA is TGTGCCAGCAGCTTTACTAGAGTACAAGAGACCCAGTACTTC. As protein: CASSFTRVQETQYF.

The J gene is TRBJ2-5, the V gene TRBV12-3 or TRBV12-4; D might be TRBD2 (5 bases). Trimming took off 6 bases at V and 7 bases at J, with 15 bases between the two ends. The CDR3 length is 13 residues. This chain's CDR3 is CASSPWGSVTQYF. Written as DNA, the CDR3 is TGTGCCAGCAGCCCGTGGGGTAGCGTGACCCAGTACTTC.

The V gene is TRBV5-6, the J gene TRBJ2-7, with D possibly being TRBD2 (7 bases). The CDR3 has 14 amino acids. V was trimmed by 3 bases and J by 5 bases, leaving 15 bases between them. Germline CDR1 is SGHDT and CDR2 is YYEEEE. This CDR3 is CASSWGGGSHEQYF. DNA of the CDR3: TGTGCCAGCAGCTGGGGGGGCGGAAGCCACGAGCAGTACTTC.

The chain recombines TRBV7-8 with TRBJ2-1, with D possibly being TRBD1 or TRBD2 (5 bases each). V was clipped by 6 bases and J by 0 bases, with 15 bases between them. The CDR3 contains 16 residues. CDR1 and CDR2 from the germline V gene are SGHVS and FQNEAQ. The CDR3 region has the DNA TGTGCCAGCAGGAGCTGGGACGGGGTCTCCTACAATGAGCAGTTCTTC. As protein: CASRSWDGVSYNEQFF.